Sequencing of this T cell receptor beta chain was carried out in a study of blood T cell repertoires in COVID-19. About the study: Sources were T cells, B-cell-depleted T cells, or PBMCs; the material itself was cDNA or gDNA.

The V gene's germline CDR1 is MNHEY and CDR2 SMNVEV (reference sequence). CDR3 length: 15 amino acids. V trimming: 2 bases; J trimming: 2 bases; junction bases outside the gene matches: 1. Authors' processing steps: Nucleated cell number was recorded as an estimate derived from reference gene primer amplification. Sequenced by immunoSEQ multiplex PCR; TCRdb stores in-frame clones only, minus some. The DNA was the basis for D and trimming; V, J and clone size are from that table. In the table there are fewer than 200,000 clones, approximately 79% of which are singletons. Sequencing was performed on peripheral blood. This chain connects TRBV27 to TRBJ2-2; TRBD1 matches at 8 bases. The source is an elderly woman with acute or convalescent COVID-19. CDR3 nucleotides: TGTGCCAGCAGTTTACAGGGGGCAAACACCGGGGAGCTGTTTTTT. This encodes CASSLQGANTGELFF.